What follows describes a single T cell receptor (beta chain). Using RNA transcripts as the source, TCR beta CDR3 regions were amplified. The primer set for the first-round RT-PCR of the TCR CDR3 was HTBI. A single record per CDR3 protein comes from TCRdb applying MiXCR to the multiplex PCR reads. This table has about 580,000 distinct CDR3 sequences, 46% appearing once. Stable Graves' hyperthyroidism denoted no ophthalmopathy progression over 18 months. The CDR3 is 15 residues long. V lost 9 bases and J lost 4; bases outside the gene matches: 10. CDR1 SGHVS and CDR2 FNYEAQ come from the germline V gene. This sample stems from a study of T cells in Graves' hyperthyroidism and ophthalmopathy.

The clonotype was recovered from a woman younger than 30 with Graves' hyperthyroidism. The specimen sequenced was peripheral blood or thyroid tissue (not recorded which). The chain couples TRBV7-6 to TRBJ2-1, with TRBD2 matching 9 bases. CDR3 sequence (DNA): TGTGCCAGTAGTATAGCGGGAGAGGGATACAATGAGCAGTTCTTC. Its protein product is CASSIAGEGYNEQFF.